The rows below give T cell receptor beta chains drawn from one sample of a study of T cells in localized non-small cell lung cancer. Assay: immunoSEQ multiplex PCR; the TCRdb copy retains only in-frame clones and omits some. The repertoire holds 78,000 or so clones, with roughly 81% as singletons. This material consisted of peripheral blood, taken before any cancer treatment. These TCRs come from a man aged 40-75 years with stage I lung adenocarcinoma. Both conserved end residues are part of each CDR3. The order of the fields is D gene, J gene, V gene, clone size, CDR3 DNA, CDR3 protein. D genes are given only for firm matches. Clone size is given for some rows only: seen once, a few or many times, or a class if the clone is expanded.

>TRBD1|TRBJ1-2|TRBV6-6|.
TGTGCCAGCAGTTTACCGGGACAGACAGATGGCTACACCTTC
CASSLPGQTDGYTF
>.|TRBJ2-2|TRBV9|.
TGTGCCAGCAGCGTAGGACTACCCCAGACCACCGGGGAGCTGTTTTTT
CASSVGLPQTTGELFF
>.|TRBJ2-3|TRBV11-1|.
TGTGCCAGCAGTTCTAGCACAGATACGCAGTATTTT
CASSSSTDTQYF
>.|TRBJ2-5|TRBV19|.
TGTGCCAGTAGCTGGGACCTCGGGGACGGCGTCCAAGAGACCCAGTACTTC
CASSWDLGDGVQETQYF
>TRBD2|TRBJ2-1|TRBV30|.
TGTGCCTGGAGTGTGGGAAGCGGGAGGAAAAATGAGCAGTTCTTC
CAWSVGSGRKNEQFF
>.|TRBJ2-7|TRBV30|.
TGTGCCTGGAGTGTAAGGGGGGGCTCCTACGAGCAGTACTTC
CAWSVRGGSYEQYF
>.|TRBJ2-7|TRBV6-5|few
TGTGCCAGCAGGTATGTCGGAGGCGAGCAGTACTTC
CASRYVGGEQYF
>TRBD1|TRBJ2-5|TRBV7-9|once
TGTGCCAGCAGGGCGACAGGGCGCGAGACCCAGTACTTC
CASRATGRETQYF
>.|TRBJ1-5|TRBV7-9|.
TGTGCCAGCAGCCCGGAGGGAGGTAGCAATCAGCCCCAGCATTTT
CASSPEGGSNQPQHF
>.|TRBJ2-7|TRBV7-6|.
TGTGCCAGCAGCTTAGAAGAGGCCTACGAGCAGTACTTC
CASSLEEAYEQYF
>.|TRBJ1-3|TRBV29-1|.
TGCTCAGCGGGCTCTGGAAACACCATATATTTT
CSAGSGNTIYF
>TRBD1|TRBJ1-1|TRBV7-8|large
TGTGCCAGCAGCCAAGACAGGGGCACTGAAGCTTTCTTT
CASSQDRGTEAFF
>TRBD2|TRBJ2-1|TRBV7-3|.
TGTGCCAGCAGCTCAAAAGGGAGTAGCGGGTATGAGCAGTTCTTC
CASSSKGSSGYEQFF
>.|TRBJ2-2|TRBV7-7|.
TGTGCTAGCAGCCTGACACGCGACACCGGGGAGCTGTTTTTT
CASSLTRDTGELFF
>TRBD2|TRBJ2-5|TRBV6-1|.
TGTGCCAGCAGACCAATAGCGGGAGGGCGGGAGACCCAGTACTTC
CASRPIAGGRETQYF
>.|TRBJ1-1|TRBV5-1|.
TGCGCCAGCAGCATACAGGGTACCACTGAAGCTTTCTTT
CASSIQGTTEAFF